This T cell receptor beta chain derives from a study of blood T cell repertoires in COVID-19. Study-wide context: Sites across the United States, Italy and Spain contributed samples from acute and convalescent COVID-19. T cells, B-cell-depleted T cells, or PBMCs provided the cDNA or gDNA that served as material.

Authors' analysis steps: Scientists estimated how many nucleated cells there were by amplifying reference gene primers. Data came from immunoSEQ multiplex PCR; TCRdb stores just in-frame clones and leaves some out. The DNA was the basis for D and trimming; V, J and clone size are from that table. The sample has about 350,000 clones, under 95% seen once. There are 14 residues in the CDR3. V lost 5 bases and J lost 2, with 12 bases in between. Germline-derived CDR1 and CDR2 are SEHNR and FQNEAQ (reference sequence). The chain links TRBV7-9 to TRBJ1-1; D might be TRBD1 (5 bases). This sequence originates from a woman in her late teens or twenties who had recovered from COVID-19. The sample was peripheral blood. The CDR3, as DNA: TGTGCCAGCAGCATGAGACAGTCTAACACTGAAGCTTTCTTT. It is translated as CASSMRQSNTEAFF. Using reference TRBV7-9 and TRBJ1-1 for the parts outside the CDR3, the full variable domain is DTGVSQNPRHKITKRGQNVTFRCDPISEHNRLYWYRQTLGQGPEFLTYFQNEAQLEKSRLLSDRFSAERPKGSFSTLEIQRTEQGDSAMYLCASSMRQSNTEAFFGQGTRLTVV.